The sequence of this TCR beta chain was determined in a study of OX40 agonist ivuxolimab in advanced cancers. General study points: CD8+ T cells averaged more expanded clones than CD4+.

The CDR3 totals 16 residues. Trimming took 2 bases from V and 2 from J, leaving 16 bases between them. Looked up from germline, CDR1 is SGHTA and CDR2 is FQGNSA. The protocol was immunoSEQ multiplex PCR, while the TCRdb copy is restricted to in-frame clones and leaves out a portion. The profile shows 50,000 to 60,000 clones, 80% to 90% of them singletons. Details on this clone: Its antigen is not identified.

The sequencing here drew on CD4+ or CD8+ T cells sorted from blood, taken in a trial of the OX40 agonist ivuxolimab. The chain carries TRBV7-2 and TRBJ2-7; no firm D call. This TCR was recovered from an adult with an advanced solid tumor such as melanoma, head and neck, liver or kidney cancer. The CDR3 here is CASSLLGVRATYEQYF. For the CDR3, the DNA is TGTGCCAGCAGCTTACTAGGAGTCCGGGCGACCTACGAGCAGTACTTC.